This T cell receptor (beta chain) stems from a study of T cell changes during pregnancy in multiple sclerosis. TCRdb's copy holds only in-frame clones and misses some; the assay was immunoSEQ multiplex PCR. Here the sample spans about 92,000 clones, approximately 94% being singletons. Trimming shortened V by 3 bases and J by 5 bases, and 10 bases separated the two germline ends. The CDR3 is 12 amino acids. Germline V lookup: CDR1 SQVTM, CDR2 ANQGSEA. This chain uses TRBV29-1 with TRBJ2-5; perhaps TRBD1 as D (6 bases). This specimen consisted of peripheral blood, obtained in the third trimester of pregnancy. The TCR originated in a female donor with multiple sclerosis, enrolled in a pregnancy study. This chain's CDR3 is CSVDRGHETQYF. The CDR3 DNA reads TGCAGCGTTGACAGGGGTCACGAGACCCAGTACTTC.